This T cell receptor beta chain emerged from a study of CD8+ T cells in alopecia areata. About the research overall: Treated patients took oral tofacitinib at 5 to 10 mg twice daily.

The sample holds a few counts of this clone. Its antigen is unknown. Other DNA sequences of this sample code for an identical CDR3. The authors extracted RNA and reverse transcribed it into cDNA as the sequencing template. Generated by immunoSEQ multiplex PCR, the TCRdb table keeps only in-frame clones and is missing some. The sample lists 200,000 to 250,000 clones, more than 60% occurring once. Treatment denoted: oral pan-JAK inhibitor, 5-10 mg twice daily. Sampling of alopecia areata patients yielded lesional scalp punch biopsies as well as peripheral blood. Both CD4+ and CD8+ T cells were separated by sorting PBMCs. The CDR3 is made up of 11 amino acids. Germline CDR1 is SQVTM and CDR2 is ANQGSEA. Trimming stripped 6 bases from V and 2 bases from J, with 7 bases between. Findings and limits, study-wide: Numerous expanded lesional clones remained in scalp and blood during tofacitinib.

This TCR was sampled from a human donor with alopecia areata. V usage is TRBV29-1 and J usage is TRBJ2-5; D uncertain. The input for sequencing was CD4+ T cells sorted from blood, taken at week 44, from a patient treated with tofacitinib. CDR3 sequence reads: CSVAPQETQYF. CDR3 DNA: TGCAGCGTGGCGCCACAAGAGACCCAGTACTTC.